This TCR beta chain was captured in a study of blood T cell repertoires in COVID-19. The wider study: Sites across the United States, Italy and Spain contributed samples from acute and convalescent COVID-19.

V was pared by 10 bases and J by 6 bases, with 8 bases of the junction left unmatched. The CDR3 loop spans 12 amino acids. Germline V CDR1 and CDR2: MDHEN, SYDVKM. Original analysis: Amplifying reference gene primers gave estimates of nucleated cell counts. Method: immunoSEQ multiplex PCR; TCRdb's copy keeps in-frame clones and lacks some. V, J and clone size are those of that table, while D and trimming were read from the DNA. The repertoire holds approximately 250,000 clones, approximately 86% seen once, with roughly 8% in the top ten. Specimen: peripheral blood. The rearrangement links TRBV28 to TRBJ2-7; 8 nucleotides align to TRBD1. The source is a man aged 35 to 55 with active or convalescent COVID-19. The CDR3 DNA sequence: TGTGCCACGGAGGACAGGGCGGGCGAGCAGTACTTC. It specifies CATEDRAGEQYF.